Sequencing of this TCR beta chain was carried out in a study of cytomegalovirus exposure and HLA in healthy donors. Broader study findings: Reported performance of the classifier showed diagnosis of cytomegalovirus status with high specificity and sensitivity.

Sequenced by immunoSEQ multiplex PCR; TCRdb stores in-frame clones only, minus some. This table has 110,000 to 150,000 clones, roughly nine tenths appearing once. This clone has only a few counts. Its antigen is currently unknown. The V gene's germline CDR1 is SGDLS and CDR2 YYNGEE. V dropped 7 bases and J dropped 8; count of bases not matched to a gene: 15. The CDR3 contains 15 residues. The sequencing sample was made of PBMCs. This TCR was sampled from a man between 18 and 35 years old in good health and CMV-seronegative. The chain is built from TRBV9 and TRBJ2-1; 7 bases are shared with TRBD1. CDR3 in amino acids: CASSTTGTEVDEQFF. The CDR3 bases are TGTGCCAGCTCAACTACCGGGACAGAGGTTGATGAGCAGTTCTTC.